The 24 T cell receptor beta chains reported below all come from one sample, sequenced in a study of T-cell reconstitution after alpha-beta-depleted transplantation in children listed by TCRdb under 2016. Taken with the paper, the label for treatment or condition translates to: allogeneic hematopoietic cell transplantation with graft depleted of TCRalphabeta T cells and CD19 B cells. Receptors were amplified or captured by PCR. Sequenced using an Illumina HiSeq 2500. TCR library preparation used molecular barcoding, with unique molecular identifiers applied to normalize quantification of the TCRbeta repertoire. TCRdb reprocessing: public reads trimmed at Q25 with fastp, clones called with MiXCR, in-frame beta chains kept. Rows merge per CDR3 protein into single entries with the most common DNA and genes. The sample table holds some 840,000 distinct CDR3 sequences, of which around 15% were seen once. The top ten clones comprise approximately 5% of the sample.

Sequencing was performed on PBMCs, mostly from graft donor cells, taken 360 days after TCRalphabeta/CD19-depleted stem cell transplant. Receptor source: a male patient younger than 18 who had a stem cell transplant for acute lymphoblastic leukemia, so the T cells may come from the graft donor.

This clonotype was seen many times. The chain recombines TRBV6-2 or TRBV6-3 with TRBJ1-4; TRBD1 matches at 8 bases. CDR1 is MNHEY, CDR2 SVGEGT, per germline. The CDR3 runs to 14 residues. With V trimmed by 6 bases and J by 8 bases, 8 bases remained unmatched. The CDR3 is CASSFRGRGEKLFF. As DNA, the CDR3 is TGTGCCAGCAGCTTCAGGGGGCGCGGGGAAAAACTGTTTTTT.

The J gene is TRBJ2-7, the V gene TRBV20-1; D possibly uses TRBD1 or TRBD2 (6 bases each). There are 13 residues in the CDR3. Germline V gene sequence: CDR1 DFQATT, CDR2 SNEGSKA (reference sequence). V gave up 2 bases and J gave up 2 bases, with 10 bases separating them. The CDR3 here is CSARHREAYEQYF. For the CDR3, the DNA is TGCAGTGCTAGACACAGGGAGGCCTACGAGCAGTACTTC.

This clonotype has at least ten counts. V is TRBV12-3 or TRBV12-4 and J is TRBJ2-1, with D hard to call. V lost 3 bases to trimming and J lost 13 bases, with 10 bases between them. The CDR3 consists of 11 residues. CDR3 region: CASSFGMVQFF. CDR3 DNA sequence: TGTGCCAGCAGTTTCGGAATGGTCCAGTTCTTC.

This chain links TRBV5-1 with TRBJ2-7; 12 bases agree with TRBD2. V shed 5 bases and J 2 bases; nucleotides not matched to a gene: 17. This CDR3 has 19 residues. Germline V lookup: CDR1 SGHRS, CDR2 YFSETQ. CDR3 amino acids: CASRLDRTSGTSLTYEQYF. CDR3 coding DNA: TGCGCCAGCAGGTTAGACAGGACTAGCGGGACCTCTCTTACCTACGAGCAGTACTTC.

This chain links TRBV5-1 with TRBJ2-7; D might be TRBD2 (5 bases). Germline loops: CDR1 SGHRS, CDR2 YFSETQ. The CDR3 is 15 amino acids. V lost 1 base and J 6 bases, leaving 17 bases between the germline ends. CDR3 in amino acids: CASSLRGINLFEQYF. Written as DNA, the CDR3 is TGCGCCAGCAGCTTGCGGGGAATCAATTTATTCGAGCAGTACTTC.

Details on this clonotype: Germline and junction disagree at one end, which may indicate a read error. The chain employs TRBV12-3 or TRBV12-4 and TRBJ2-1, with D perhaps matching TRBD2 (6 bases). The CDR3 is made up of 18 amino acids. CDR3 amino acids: CASCLSPGLLISYNEQFF. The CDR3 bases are TGTGCCAGCTGTTTATCTCCGGGACTCCTAATCTCCTACAATGAGCAGTTCTTC.

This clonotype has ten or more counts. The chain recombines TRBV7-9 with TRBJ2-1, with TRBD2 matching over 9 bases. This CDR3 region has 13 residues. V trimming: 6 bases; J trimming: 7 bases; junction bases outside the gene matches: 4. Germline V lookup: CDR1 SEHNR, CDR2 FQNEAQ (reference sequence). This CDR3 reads CASRVAGVNEQFF. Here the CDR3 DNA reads TGTGCCAGCAGGGTAGCGGGAGTTAATGAGCAGTTCTTC.

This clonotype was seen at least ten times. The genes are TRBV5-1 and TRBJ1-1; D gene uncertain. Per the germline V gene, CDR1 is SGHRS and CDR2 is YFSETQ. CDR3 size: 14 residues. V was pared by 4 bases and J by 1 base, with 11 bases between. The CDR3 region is CASSAHGRNTEAFF. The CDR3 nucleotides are TGCGCCAGCAGCGCTCACGGACGGAACACTGAAGCTTTCTTT.

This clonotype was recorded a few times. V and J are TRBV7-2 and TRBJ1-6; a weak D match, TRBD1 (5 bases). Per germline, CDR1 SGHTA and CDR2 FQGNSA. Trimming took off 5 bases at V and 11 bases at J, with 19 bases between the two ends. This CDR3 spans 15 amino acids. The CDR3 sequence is CASSPDLLTGPPLHF. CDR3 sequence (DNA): TGTGCCAGCAGCCCCGACTTACTCACAGGACCACCCCTCCACTTT.

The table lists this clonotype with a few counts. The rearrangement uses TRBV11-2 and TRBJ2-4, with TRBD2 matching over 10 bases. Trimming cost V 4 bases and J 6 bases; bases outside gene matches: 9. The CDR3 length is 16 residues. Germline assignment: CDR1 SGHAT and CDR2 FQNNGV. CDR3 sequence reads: CASSSLAGGEANIQYF. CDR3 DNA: TGTGCCAGCAGCTCATTAGCGGGAGGCGAGGCAAACATTCAGTACTTC.

CDR3 nucleotide sequence: TGTGCCAGCAGCCGCCTCGGGGGGGAGGGCAATCAGCCCCAGCATTTT. This gives the protein CASSRLGGEGNQPQHF. The genes are TRBV11-2 and TRBJ1-5, with D perhaps matching TRBD1 (5 bases). Germline V gene data show CDR1 as SGHAT and CDR2 as FQNNGV. Trimming removed 5 bases at V and 2 bases at J, with 16 bases between. CDR3 size: 16 residues.

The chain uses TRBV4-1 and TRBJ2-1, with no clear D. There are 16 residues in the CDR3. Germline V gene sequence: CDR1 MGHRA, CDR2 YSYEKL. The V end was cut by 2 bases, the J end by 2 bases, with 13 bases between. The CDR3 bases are TGCGCCAGCAGCCAACGAGGAGCGTCAACCTACAATGAGCAGTTCTTC. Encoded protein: CASSQRGASTYNEQFF.

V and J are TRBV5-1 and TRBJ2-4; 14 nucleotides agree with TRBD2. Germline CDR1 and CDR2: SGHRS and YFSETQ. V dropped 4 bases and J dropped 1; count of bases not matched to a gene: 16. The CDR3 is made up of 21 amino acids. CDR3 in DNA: TGCGCCAGCAGCCACCCCGCCCGGACTAGCGGGAGGATATCGGCCAAAAACATTCAGTACTTC. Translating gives CASSHPARTSGRISAKNIQYF.

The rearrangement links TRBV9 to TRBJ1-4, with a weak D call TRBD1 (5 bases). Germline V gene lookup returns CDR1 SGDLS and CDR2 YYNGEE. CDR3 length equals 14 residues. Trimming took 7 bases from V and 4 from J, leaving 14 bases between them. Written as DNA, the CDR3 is TGTGCCAGCGCTCAACAGGCGGTTAATGAAAAACTGTTTTTT. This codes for CASAQQAVNEKLFF.

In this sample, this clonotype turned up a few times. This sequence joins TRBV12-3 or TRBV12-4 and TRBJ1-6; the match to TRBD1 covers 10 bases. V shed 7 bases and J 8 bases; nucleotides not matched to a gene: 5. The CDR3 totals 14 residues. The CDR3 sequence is CASTWTGGYSPLHF. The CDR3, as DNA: TGTGCCAGCACCTGGACAGGGGGTTATTCACCCCTCCACTTT.

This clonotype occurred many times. The CDR3 nucleotides are TGCAGCGTCCGACAGGGTCCCCCACCCTACGAGCAGTACTTC. It yields the protein CSVRQGPPPYEQYF. The gene calls are TRBV29-1 and TRBJ2-7; TRBD1 matches 7 bases. Germline CDR1 SQVTM, CDR2 ANQGSEA. This CDR3 contains 14 residues. V was pared by 6 bases and J by 2 bases, with 10 bases of the junction left unmatched.

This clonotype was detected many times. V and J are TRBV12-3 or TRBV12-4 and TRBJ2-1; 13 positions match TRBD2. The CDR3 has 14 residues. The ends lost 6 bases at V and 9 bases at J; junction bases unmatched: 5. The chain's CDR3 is CASRWTSGSGEQFF. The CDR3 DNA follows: TGTGCCAGCAGGTGGACTAGCGGGAGCGGTGAGCAGTTCTTC.

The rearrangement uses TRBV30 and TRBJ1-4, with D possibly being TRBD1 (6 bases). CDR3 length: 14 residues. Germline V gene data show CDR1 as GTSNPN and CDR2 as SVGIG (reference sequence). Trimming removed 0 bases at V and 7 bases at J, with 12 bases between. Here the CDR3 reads CAWSVQGRFEKLFF. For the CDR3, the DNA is TGTGCCTGGAGTGTACAGGGCAGGTTTGAAAAACTGTTTTTT.

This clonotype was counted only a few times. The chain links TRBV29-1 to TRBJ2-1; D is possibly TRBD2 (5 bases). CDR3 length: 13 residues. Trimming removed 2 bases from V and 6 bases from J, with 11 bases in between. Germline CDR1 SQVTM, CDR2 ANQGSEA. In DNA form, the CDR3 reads TGCAGCGTTGAAACTCTAGCCGGCAATGAGCAGTTCTTC. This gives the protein CSVETLAGNEQFF.

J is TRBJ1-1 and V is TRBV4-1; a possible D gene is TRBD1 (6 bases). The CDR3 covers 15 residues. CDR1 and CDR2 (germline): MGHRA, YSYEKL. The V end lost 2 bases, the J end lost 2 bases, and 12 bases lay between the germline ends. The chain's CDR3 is CASSQFGTRNTEAFF. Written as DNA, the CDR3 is TGCGCCAGCAGCCAATTCGGGACAAGAAACACTGAAGCTTTCTTT.

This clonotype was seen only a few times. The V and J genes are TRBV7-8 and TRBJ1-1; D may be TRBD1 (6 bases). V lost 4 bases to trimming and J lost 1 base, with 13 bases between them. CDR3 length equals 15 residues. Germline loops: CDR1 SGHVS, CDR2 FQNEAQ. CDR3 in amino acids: CASSSGYRANTEAFF. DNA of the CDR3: TGTGCCAGCAGCTCAGGCTACAGGGCGAACACTGAAGCTTTCTTT. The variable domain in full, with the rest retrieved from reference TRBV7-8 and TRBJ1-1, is GAGVSQSPRYKVAKRGQDVALRCDPISGHVSLFWYQQALGQGPEFLTYFQNEAQLDKSGLPSDRFFAERPEGSVSTLKIQRTQQEDSAVYLCASSSGYRANTEAFFGQGTRLTVV.

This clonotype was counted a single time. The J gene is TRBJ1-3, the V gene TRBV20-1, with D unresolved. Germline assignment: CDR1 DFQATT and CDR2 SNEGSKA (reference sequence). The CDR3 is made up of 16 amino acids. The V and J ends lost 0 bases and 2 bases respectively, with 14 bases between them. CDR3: CSARDRLAATGNTIYF. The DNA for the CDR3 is TGCAGTGCTAGAGATCGGTTGGCAGCTACTGGAAACACCATATATTTT.

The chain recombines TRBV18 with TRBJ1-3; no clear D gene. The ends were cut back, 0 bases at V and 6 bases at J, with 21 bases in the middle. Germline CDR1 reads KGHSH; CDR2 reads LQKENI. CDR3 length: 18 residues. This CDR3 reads CASSPPTIRPVRTNTIYF. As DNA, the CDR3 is TGTGCCAGCTCACCACCGACGATTCGCCCTGTGAGGACAAACACCATATATTTT.

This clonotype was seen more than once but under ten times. This CDR3 reads CASSFSGTNGPGGELFF. CDR3 DNA: TGCGCCAGCAGCTTTTCCGGGACTAATGGTCCTGGCGGGGAGCTGTTTTTT. The gene calls are TRBV5-1 and TRBJ2-2; 7 bases match TRBD2. CDR3 length equals 17 residues. Germline V gene lookup returns CDR1 SGHRS and CDR2 YFSETQ. After removal of 2 bases from V and 7 bases from J, the junction contained 14 bases not matched to a gene.